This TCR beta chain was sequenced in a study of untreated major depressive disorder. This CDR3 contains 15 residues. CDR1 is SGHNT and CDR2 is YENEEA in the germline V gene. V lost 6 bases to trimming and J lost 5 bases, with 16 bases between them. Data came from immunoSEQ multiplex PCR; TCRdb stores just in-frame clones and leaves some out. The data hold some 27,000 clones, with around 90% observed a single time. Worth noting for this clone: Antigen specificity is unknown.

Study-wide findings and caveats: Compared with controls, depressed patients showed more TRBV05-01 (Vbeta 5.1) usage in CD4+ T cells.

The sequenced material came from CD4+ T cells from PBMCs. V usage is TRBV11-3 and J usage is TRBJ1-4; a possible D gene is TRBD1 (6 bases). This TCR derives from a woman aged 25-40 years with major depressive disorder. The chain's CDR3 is CASSQSGGANEKLFF. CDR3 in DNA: TGTGCCAGCAGTCAAAGCGGGGGGGCAAATGAAAAACTGTTTTTT.